The entry below gives a single T cell receptor (beta chain) sequence along with its context. Its specific antigen is unknown. As encoded in the germline V gene, CDR1 is SGDLS while CDR2 is YYNGEE. The CDR3 goes from the cysteine to the phenylalanine over 13 residues. Nucleotide data are not available. From each donor, a roughly 2.6 ml peripheral blood sample was collected into PAXgene tubes and stored at -80 degrees C. Without any T cell sorting, total RNA was extracted from whole blood using the PAXgene blood miRNA kit on an automated QIAcube. Peripheral blood from monozygotic twin pairs who were concordant or discordant for inflammatory bowel disease underwent deep TCRalpha and TCRbeta repertoire profiling using unique molecular barcoding. Smoking habits were recorded for all twin pairs, and each individual was classified as a current, former or never smoker. The sample originates from a study of monozygotic twins with inflammatory bowel disease (dated by TCRdb to the late 2010s). Concerning the study at large: The full study comprised 30 or so monozygotic twin pairs: nine German pairs (four IBD-concordant, five IBD-discordant) and 19 IBD-discordant Danish pairs. Within discordant pairs, disease-associated traits were sought mainly by comparing IBD patients with their genetically identical healthy co-twins. Each individual had, on average, about 151 000 unique TCRalpha sequences and 181 000 unique TCRbeta sequences available for analysis. Beyond this particular receptor, the publication reports: No single strong signal or clonotype linked to IBD turned up in the results, so the idea that one exists was not supported. Distinction between different T cell subtypes could not be achieved in the analysis. A decrease in TCRbeta repertoire diversity, as measured by inverse Simpson index, was observed in IBD patients compared with their healthy co-twins. Differing immunosuppressive treatments among patients may have added background noise and inter-individual variability to the repertoires. No difference in repertoire similarity was observed between concordant and discordant twins, possibly owing to limited statistical power. Compared with healthy twins, IBD patients shared fewer clonotypes with other individuals, and the difference was most pronounced in patients with signs of disease activity.

The library relied on 5' RACE. Each TCR library was prepared from about 4,000 ng of total RNA. For each sample, cDNA synthesis was carried out in eight separate reactions using SMARTScribe reverse transcriptase. During cDNA synthesis, template switching introduced unique molecular identifiers that contained a 6-nucleotide sample barcode. Amplification of TCRalpha and TCRbeta cDNA involved two nested PCRs of about 15 and 9 cycles, and each PCR was followed by bead purification. Before amplification, cDNA was treated with uracil DNA-glycosylase and purified using the QIAquick PCR purification kit. The second PCR added Illumina TruSeq-compatible adapters along with sample-specific barcodes. TapeStation and Qubit were used to check library quality and concentration, and 5 ng of each library went into the pool. Sequencing of pooled libraries was carried out on an Illumina HiSeq2500 single-index Rapid Run using 2 x 100 bp reads and custom sequencing primers. On the study's bioinformatics: MiGEC version 1.2.6 was used for UMI-based consensus assembly, which corrected PCR and sequencing errors. MiXCR version 2.1.1 was used to carry out V(D)J alignment, clonotype assembly and CDR3 extraction. To normalise gene usage, clonotype sharing and MAIT/NKT TCR abundance, the analysis used the top 1000, 10 000 and 20 000 clonotypes per sample. After downsampling to 27 000 UMIs, diversity was calculated as the inverse Simpson index using the vegan R package. Paired Mann-Whitney U tests were applied to discordant twin pairs, and Benjamini-Hochberg correction was used for multiple testing. Following reprocessing of the reads by TCRdb, the data hold one row per CDR3 protein sequence and no DNA is available. The authors' filters were not applied to this entry. The sample table gives 300,000 to 350,000 distinct CDR3 sequences. 2% to 2.5% of the sample is held by the ten biggest clonotypes.

The receptor was isolated from a human donor with ulcerative colitis or Crohn's disease, or a healthy co-twin of an affected twin (not recorded which). Rearrangement joined TRBV9 to TRBJ2-3. The sample was blood. The CDR3 is CASSVGEGDTQYF.